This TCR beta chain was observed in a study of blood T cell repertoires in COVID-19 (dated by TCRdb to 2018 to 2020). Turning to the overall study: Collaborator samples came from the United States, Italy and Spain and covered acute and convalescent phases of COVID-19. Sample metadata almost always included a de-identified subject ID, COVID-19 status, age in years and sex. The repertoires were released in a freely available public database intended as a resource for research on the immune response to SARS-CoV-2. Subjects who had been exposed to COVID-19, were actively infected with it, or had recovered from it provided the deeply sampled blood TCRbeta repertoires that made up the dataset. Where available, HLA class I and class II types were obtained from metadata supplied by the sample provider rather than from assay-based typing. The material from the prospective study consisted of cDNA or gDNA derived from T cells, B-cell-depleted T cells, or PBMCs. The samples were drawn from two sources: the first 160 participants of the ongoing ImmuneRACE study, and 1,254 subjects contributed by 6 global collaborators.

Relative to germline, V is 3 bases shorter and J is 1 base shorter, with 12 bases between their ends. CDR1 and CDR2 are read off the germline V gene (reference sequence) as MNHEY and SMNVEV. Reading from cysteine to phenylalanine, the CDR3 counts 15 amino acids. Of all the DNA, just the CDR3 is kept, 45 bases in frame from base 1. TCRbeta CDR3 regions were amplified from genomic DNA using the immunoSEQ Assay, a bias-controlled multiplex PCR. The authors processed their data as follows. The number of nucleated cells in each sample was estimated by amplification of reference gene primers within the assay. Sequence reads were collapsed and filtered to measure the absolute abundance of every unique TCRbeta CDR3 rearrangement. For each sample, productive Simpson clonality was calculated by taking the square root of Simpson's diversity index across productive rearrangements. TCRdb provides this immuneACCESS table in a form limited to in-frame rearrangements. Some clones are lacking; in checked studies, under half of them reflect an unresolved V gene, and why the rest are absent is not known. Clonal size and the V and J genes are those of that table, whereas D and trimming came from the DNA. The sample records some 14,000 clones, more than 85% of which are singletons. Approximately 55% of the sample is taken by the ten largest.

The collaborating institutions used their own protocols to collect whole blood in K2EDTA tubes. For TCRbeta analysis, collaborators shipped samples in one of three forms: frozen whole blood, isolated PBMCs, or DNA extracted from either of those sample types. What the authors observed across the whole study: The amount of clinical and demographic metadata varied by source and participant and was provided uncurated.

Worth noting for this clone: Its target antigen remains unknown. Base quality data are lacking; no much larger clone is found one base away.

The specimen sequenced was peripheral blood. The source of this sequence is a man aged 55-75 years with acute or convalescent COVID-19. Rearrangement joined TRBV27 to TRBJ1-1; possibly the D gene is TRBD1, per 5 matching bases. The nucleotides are TGTGCCAGCAGTTTCTTCGGGCAGGGGAACACTGAAGCTTTCTTT. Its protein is CASSFFGQGNTEAFF.